The rows below give T cell receptor beta chains drawn from one sample of a study of shared clonotypes between healthy human individuals. The assay was immunoSEQ multiplex PCR, and TCRdb's table has in-frame clones only and misses some. Of millions of clones in the sample, approximately 94% were seen once. The sequenced sample was naive CD8+ T cells sorted from blood. These receptors were collected from a young man in good health. The CDR3 runs from the conserved cysteine through the conserved F or W. The D gene is left open where the match is weak. A clone size is listed for some rows: how often the clone was seen (once, few, many), or a class if it is expanded.

j_call d_call v_call clone_size cdr3_aa cdr3_nt
TRBJ2-5 TRBD2 TRBV5-1 once CASSARSGRAQETQYF TGCGCCAGCAGCGCAAGAAGCGGGAGGGCGCAAGAGACCCAGTACTTC
TRBJ2-1 TRBD1 TRBV30 once CAWSLGQGFNEQFF TGTGCCTGGAGTCTGGGACAGGGGTTTAATGAGCAGTTCTTC
TRBJ2-7 - TRBV7-9 - CASSVEGYYEQYF TGTGCCAGCAGCGTTGAAGGGTACTACGAGCAGTACTTC
TRBJ2-7 - TRBV30 once CAFERSRDGGYEQYF TGTGCCTTCGAGAGGAGCCGGGACGGTGGCTACGAGCAGTACTTC
TRBJ1-1 TRBD1 TRBV13 few CASTLGGLAEAFF TGTGCCAGCACGTTAGGGGGCCTCGCTGAAGCTTTCTTT
TRBJ1-1 - TRBV6-6 - CASSYEGGGTEAFF TGTGCCAGCAGTTATGAAGGGGGGGGTACTGAAGCTTTCTTT
TRBJ2-2 TRBD2 TRBV28 - CASSLPRGSGDNTGELFF TGTGCCAGCAGTTTACCACGGGGGAGCGGGGATAACACCGGGGAGCTGTTTTTT
TRBJ2-7 TRBD2 TRBV27 - CASTLTGGAYEQYF TGTGCCAGCACCCTAACGGGGGGGGCCTACGAGCAGTACTTC
TRBJ2-1 TRBD1 TRBV5-6 once CASSLWDRTNNEQFF TGTGCCAGCAGCTTGTGGGACAGGACCAACAATGAGCAGTTCTTC
TRBJ1-2 - TRBV6-5 - CASSPTSLGHYGYTF TGTGCCAGCAGCCCTACCTCTCTGGGGCACTATGGCTACACCTTC
TRBJ2-7 - TRBV10-3 - CAISEAEGSSYEQYF TGTGCCATCAGTGAGGCGGAAGGGAGCTCCTACGAGCAGTACTTC